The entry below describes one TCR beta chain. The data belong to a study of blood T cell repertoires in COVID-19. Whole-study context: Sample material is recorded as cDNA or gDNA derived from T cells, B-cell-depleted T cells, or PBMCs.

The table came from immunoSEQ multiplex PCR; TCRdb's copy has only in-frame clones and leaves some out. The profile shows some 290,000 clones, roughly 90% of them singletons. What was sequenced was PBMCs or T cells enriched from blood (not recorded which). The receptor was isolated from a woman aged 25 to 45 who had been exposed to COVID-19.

CDR3 DNA sequence: TGTGCCAGCAGCCCCCGGAGCACCGGGGAGCTGTTTTTT. Translating gives CASSPRSTGELFF. The chain joins TRBV5-4 to TRBJ2-2, with D unclear. Per germline, CDR1 SGHNT and CDR2 YYREEE (reference sequence). The V end was cut by 4 bases, the J end by 4 bases, with 8 bases between. This CDR3 is built from 13 residues.